Listed below are T cell receptor beta chains from one sample, sequenced in a study of blood T cell repertoires in COVID-19. Sequenced by immunoSEQ multiplex PCR; TCRdb stores in-frame clones only, minus some. The sample gives about 100,000 clones, about nine tenths of which show up once; 5.7% is in the top ten. Sequencing input: peripheral blood. The receptors stem from a man between 65 and 85 years old with acute or convalescent COVID-19. Both conserved end residues are part of each CDR3. A D gene is named only where the DNA matches it firmly. Some rows mark clone size as missing; the rest say once, few, many or name a class of expanded clone.

CDR3 DNA: TGTGCCAGCAGTCCCCCCGGGGGAAACACCATATATTTT; CDR3 protein: CASSPPGGNTIYF; clone size: once; J gene: TRBJ1-3; V gene: TRBV9; D gene: .; CDR3 length: 13
CDR3 DNA: TGTGCCAGCAGCAAAGCGACAATGAATCCAGGGGTCTGGGGCACAGATACGCAGTATTTT; CDR3 protein: CASSKATMNPGVWGTDTQYF; clone size: .; J gene: TRBJ2-3; V gene: TRBV21-1; D gene: .; CDR3 length: 20
CDR3 DNA: TGTGCCAGCTCAGATCTGGGACACTTTGGGGCCAACGTCCTGACTTTC; CDR3 protein: CASSDLGHFGANVLTF; clone size: once; J gene: TRBJ2-6; V gene: TRBV18; D gene: .; CDR3 length: 16
CDR3 DNA: TGCGCCAGCAGCCAAGATCTAGGGACTAGCTCCTACAATGAGCAGTTCTTC; CDR3 protein: CASSQDLGTSSYNEQFF; clone size: .; J gene: TRBJ2-1; V gene: TRBV4-3; D gene: TRBD2; CDR3 length: 17
CDR3 DNA: TGTGCCTGTAACAGGGGCAATCAGCCCCAGCATTTT; CDR3 protein: CACNRGNQPQHF; clone size: .; J gene: TRBJ1-5; V gene: TRBV30; D gene: .; CDR3 length: 12
CDR3 DNA: TGTGCCACCAGTGATTTATCCGGGTATGGCTACACCTTC; CDR3 protein: CATSDLSGYGYTF; clone size: .; J gene: TRBJ1-2; V gene: TRBV24-1; D gene: .; CDR3 length: 13
CDR3 DNA: TGTGCCAGCGGGACACTCTCCTACGAGCAGTACTTC; CDR3 protein: CASGTLSYEQYF; clone size: .; J gene: TRBJ2-7; V gene: TRBV12-3/TRBV12-4; D gene: .; CDR3 length: 12
CDR3 DNA: TGCGCCAGCAGCTTGGCTAAGGGGTCCTACAATGAGCAGTTCTTC; CDR3 protein: CASSLAKGSYNEQFF; clone size: few; J gene: TRBJ2-1; V gene: TRBV5-1; D gene: .; CDR3 length: 15
CDR3 DNA: TGCGCCAGCAGCTTGGCCGGGGGGAGTTATGGCTACACCTTC; CDR3 protein: CASSLAGGSYGYTF; clone size: .; J gene: TRBJ1-2; V gene: TRBV5-1; D gene: .; CDR3 length: 14
CDR3 DNA: TGTGCCAGCAGCGCGGAGGGCCACTCATTATACGAGCAGTACTTC; CDR3 protein: CASSAEGHSLYEQYF; clone size: .; J gene: TRBJ2-7; V gene: TRBV7-2; D gene: .; CDR3 length: 15
CDR3 DNA: TGTGCCAGCAGCTTGGGAGGGTTAGCGGGAGTCTACGAGCAGTACTTC; CDR3 protein: CASSLGGLAGVYEQYF; clone size: few; J gene: TRBJ2-7; V gene: TRBV5-4; D gene: TRBD2; CDR3 length: 16
CDR3 DNA: TGTGCCAGCAGTTACACAGCGGGAGTATCCTACGAGCAGTACTTC; CDR3 protein: CASSYTAGVSYEQYF; clone size: .; J gene: TRBJ2-7; V gene: TRBV6-5; D gene: TRBD2; CDR3 length: 15
CDR3 DNA: TGCGCCAGCAGCCACTGGACAGGGGGAACCTCTGGAAACACCATATATTTT; CDR3 protein: CASSHWTGGTSGNTIYF; clone size: once; J gene: TRBJ1-3; V gene: TRBV5-1; D gene: TRBD1; CDR3 length: 17
CDR3 DNA: TGCAGCGTTGGGGCGGGGAACTATGGCTACACCTTC; CDR3 protein: CSVGAGNYGYTF; clone size: .; J gene: TRBJ1-2; V gene: TRBV29-1; D gene: .; CDR3 length: 12
CDR3 DNA: TGTGCCAGCAGCCCAATCCCAGGGGGCAATGGCTATAACTATGGCTACACCTTC; CDR3 protein: CASSPIPGGNGYNYGYTF; clone size: .; J gene: TRBJ1-2; V gene: TRBV7-9; D gene: TRBD1; CDR3 length: 18
CDR3 DNA: TGTGCCAGCTCAGGTGGGAGTGATCAGCCCCAGCATTTT; CDR3 protein: CASSGGSDQPQHF; clone size: .; J gene: TRBJ1-5; V gene: TRBV18; D gene: .; CDR3 length: 13
CDR3 DNA: TGTGCCAGCAGCTTGACAGGGGGAGGCTACACCTTC; CDR3 protein: CASSLTGGGYTF; clone size: .; J gene: TRBJ1-2; V gene: TRBV5-4; D gene: TRBD1; CDR3 length: 12
CDR3 DNA: TGTGCCAGCCGTACACGGAGAAGGACTGAAGCTTTCTTT; CDR3 protein: CASRTRRRTEAFF; clone size: .; J gene: TRBJ1-1; V gene: TRBV12-3/TRBV12-4; D gene: .; CDR3 length: 13
CDR3 DNA: TGCGCCAGCAGCTTGGGGCAGGGGGGCACTGAAGCTTTCTTT; CDR3 protein: CASSLGQGGTEAFF; clone size: .; J gene: TRBJ1-1; V gene: TRBV5-1; D gene: TRBD1; CDR3 length: 14
CDR3 DNA: TGTGCCAGCAGTGAAGGGGGGACTAGCGGATACGAGCAGTACTTC; CDR3 protein: CASSEGGTSGYEQYF; clone size: .; J gene: TRBJ2-7; V gene: TRBV6-1; D gene: TRBD2; CDR3 length: 15
CDR3 DNA: TGTGCCAGCAGCCACGGGTCGGCTGGAAACACCATATATTTT; CDR3 protein: CASSHGSAGNTIYF; clone size: .; J gene: TRBJ1-3; V gene: TRBV3-1/TRBV3-2; D gene: .; CDR3 length: 14
CDR3 DNA: TGTGCCAGCAGCCTTGGGACTAGCGGGGGCTACGAGCAGTACTTC; CDR3 protein: CASSLGTSGGYEQYF; clone size: .; J gene: TRBJ2-7; V gene: TRBV14; D gene: TRBD2; CDR3 length: 15
CDR3 DNA: TGTGCCAGCAGAAGAAAAGGGACAGGCAACTATGGCTACACCTTC; CDR3 protein: CASRRKGTGNYGYTF; clone size: once; J gene: TRBJ1-2; V gene: TRBV28; D gene: TRBD1; CDR3 length: 15
CDR3 DNA: TGTGCCAGCAGTGGTAGGGGGCGTGAAAAACTGTTTTTT; CDR3 protein: CASSGRGREKLFF; clone size: .; J gene: TRBJ1-4; V gene: TRBV2; D gene: TRBD1; CDR3 length: 13
CDR3 DNA: TGTGCCAGCAGTTTATCTGCCCCCACTAGCGGGATAGGGTACGAGCAGTACTTC; CDR3 protein: CASSLSAPTSGIGYEQYF; clone size: .; J gene: TRBJ2-7; V gene: TRBV27; D gene: TRBD2; CDR3 length: 18
CDR3 DNA: TGTGCCAGCTCACTCCAAGACCACAGGTCTGGGGCCAACGTCCTGACTTTC; CDR3 protein: CASSLQDHRSGANVLTF; clone size: .; J gene: TRBJ2-6; V gene: TRBV18; D gene: .; CDR3 length: 17
CDR3 DNA: TGTGCCAGCAGGGGGCAGGTGAACCAGCCCCAGCATTTT; CDR3 protein: CASRGQVNQPQHF; clone size: .; J gene: TRBJ1-5; V gene: TRBV28; D gene: .; CDR3 length: 13
CDR3 DNA: TGTGCCAGCAGCTTAGCGATGACAGGCACCGGGGAGCTGTTTTTT; CDR3 protein: CASSLAMTGTGELFF; clone size: .; J gene: TRBJ2-2; V gene: TRBV7-2; D gene: .; CDR3 length: 15
CDR3 DNA: TGTGCCAGCAGTTCCCGACTAGCGGGAGGGGTAGAGACCCAGTACTTC; CDR3 protein: CASSSRLAGGVETQYF; clone size: .; J gene: TRBJ2-5; V gene: TRBV27; D gene: TRBD2; CDR3 length: 16
CDR3 DNA: TGCAGCGTTGTAATAATTCAGGGGGCGGAAGCTTTCTTT; CDR3 protein: CSVVIIQGAEAFF; clone size: .; J gene: TRBJ1-1; V gene: TRBV29-1; D gene: TRBD1; CDR3 length: 13
CDR3 DNA: TGTGCCAGCAGCACCCCCGGGATCTATGGCTACACCTTC; CDR3 protein: CASSTPGIYGYTF; clone size: .; J gene: TRBJ1-2; V gene: TRBV12-3/TRBV12-4; D gene: .; CDR3 length: 13
CDR3 DNA: TGTGCCAGCAGTTCCGAGAGCTCTGGGGCCAACGTCCTGACTTTC; CDR3 protein: CASSSESSGANVLTF; clone size: .; J gene: TRBJ2-6; V gene: TRBV6-5; D gene: .; CDR3 length: 15
CDR3 DNA: TGTGCCAGCAGTGAACCCCAGGTTCATCAGCCCCAGCATTTT; CDR3 protein: CASSEPQVHQPQHF; clone size: .; J gene: TRBJ1-5; V gene: TRBV6-1; D gene: .; CDR3 length: 14
CDR3 DNA: TGCGCCAGCAGCTTATACAGCTCCTACGAGCAGTACTTC; CDR3 protein: CASSLYSSYEQYF; clone size: .; J gene: TRBJ2-7; V gene: TRBV5-1; D gene: .; CDR3 length: 13
CDR3 DNA: TGTGCCAGCAGCTTAGTGGCCGGCTACACCTTC; CDR3 protein: CASSLVAGYTF; clone size: .; J gene: TRBJ1-2; V gene: TRBV11-2; D gene: .; CDR3 length: 11
CDR3 DNA: TGTGCCAGTAGTATTGACCGCAGGGCGACTCAGCCCCAGCATTTT; CDR3 protein: CASSIDRRATQPQHF; clone size: once; J gene: TRBJ1-5; V gene: TRBV19; D gene: .; CDR3 length: 15
CDR3 DNA: TGCGCCAGCAGCCAAGATGGGGTCTCCGGGACAGGGGGAAGCACAGATACGCAGTATTTT; CDR3 protein: CASSQDGVSGTGGSTDTQYF; clone size: .; J gene: TRBJ2-3; V gene: TRBV4-3; D gene: TRBD1; CDR3 length: 20